Given below is one TCR beta chain in context. Germline assignment: CDR1 MNHEY and CDR2 SMNVEV (reference sequence). This CDR3 region has 14 residues. V lost 3 bases, J lost 7 bases, and 16 bases lay in between. Sequencing used immunoSEQ multiplex PCR; TCRdb keeps in-frame clones, though not all of them. The sample consists of about 76,000 clones, more than 85% of them appearing once. The source of the sample is a study of PD-L1 blockade in urothelial cancer. The time point here: peripheral blood 6 weeks after treatment start. This chain links TRBV27 with TRBJ2-7; D possibly corresponds to TRBD2 (6 bases). The receptor was isolated from an elderly woman with urothelial cancer. This specimen was PBMCs, taken around atezolizumab (anti-PD-L1) treatment. CDR3 sequence reads: CASSLLSGGVEQYF. The CDR3 coding sequence is TGTGCCAGCAGTTTGTTGTCAGGAGGGGTGGAGCAGTACTTC.